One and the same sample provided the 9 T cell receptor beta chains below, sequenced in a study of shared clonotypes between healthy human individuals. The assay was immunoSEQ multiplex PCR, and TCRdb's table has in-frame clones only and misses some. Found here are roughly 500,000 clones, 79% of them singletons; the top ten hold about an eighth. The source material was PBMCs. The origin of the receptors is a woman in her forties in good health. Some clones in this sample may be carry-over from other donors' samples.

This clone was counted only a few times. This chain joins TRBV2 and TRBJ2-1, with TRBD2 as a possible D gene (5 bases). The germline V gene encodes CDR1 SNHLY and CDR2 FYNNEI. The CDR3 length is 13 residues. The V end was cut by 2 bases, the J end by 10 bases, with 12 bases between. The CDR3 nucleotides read TGTGCCAGCAGTGAAATTGTTGGCGGGGAGCAGTTCTTC. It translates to CASSEIVGGEQFF.

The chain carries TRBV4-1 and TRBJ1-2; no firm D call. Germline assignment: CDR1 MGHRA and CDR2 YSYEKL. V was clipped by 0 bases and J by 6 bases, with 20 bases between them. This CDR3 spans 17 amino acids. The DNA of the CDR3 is TGCGCCAGCAGCCAAGAGCCAGTTCGTCCCCCGGGTAATGGCTACACCTTC. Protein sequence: CASSQEPVRPPGNGYTF.

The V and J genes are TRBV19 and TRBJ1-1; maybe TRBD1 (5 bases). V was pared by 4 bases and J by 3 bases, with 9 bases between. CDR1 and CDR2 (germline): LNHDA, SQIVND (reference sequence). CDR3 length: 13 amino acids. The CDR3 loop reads CASSTRGDTEAFF. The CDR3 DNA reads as TGTGCCAGTAGTACCAGAGGGGACACTGAAGCTTTCTTT.

For the CDR3, the DNA is TGTGCCTGGGAACAGCTCAATGAGCAGTTCTTC. Protein: CAWEQLNEQFF. The gene calls are TRBV30 and TRBJ2-1; no firm D call. Trimming took off 5 bases at V and 6 bases at J, with 8 bases between the two ends. The CDR3 spans 11 residues. The V gene's germline CDR1 is GTSNPN and CDR2 SVGIG (reference sequence).

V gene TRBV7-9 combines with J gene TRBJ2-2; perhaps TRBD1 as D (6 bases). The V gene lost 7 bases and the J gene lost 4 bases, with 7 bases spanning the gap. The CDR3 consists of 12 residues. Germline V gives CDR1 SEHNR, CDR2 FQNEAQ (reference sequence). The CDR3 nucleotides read TGTGCCAGCACCAGGGGCACCGGGGAGCTGTTTTTT. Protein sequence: CASTRGTGELFF.

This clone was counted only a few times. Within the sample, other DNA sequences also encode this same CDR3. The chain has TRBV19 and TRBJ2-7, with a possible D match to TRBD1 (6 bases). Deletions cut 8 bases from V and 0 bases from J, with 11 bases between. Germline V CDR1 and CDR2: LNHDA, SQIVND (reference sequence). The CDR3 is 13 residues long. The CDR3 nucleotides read TGTGCCAGTTCCCGGGACATCTCCTACGAGCAGTACTTC. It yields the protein CASSRDISYEQYF.

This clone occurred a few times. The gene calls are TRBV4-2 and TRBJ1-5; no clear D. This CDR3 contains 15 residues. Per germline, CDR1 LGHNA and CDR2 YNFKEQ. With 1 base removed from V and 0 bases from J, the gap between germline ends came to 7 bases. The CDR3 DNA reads TGTGCCAGCAGCCAAGCACTTTATAGCAATCAGCCCCAGCATTTT. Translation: CASSQALYSNQPQHF.

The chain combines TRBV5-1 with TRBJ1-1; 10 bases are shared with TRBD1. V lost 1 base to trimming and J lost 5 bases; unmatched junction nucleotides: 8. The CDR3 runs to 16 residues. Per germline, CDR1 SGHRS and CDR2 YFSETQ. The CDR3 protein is CASSLRRQGAKTEAFF. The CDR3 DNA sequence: TGCGCCAGCAGCTTGCGGAGACAGGGGGCAAAGACTGAAGCTTTCTTT. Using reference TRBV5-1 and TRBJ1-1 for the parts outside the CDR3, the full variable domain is KAGVTQTPRYLIKTRGQQVTLSCSPISGHRSVSWYQQTPGQGLQFLFEYFSETQRNKGNFPGRFSGRQFSNSRSEMNVSTLELGDSALYLCASSLRRQGAKTEAFFGQGTRLTVV.

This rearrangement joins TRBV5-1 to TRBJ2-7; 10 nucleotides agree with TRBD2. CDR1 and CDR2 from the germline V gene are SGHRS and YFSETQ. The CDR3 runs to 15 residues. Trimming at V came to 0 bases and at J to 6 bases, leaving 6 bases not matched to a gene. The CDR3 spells CASSLASSGRAEQYF. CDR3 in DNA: TGCGCCAGCAGCTTGGCCTCTAGCGGGAGAGCCGAGCAGTACTTC.